These 25 T cell receptor beta chains were sequenced from one sample in a study of blood T cells in healthy people across ages. Combining a sample-barcoded 5' primer with a J-beta primer mix, a second PCR ran for about 6 to 12 cycles. A single record per CDR3 protein comes from TCRdb applying MiXCR to the 5' RACE reads. In the table there are roughly 730,000 distinct CDR3 sequences, just over 55% of which are singletons. The sequenced sample was blood. These receptors were taken from a man aged 35 to 55 in good health.

This rearrangement joins TRBV18 to TRBJ1-1; D gene uncertain. The CDR3 has 15 amino acids. V was shortened by 3 bases and J by 0 bases, with 11 bases between the two germline ends. Germline V lookup: CDR1 KGHSH, CDR2 LQKENI. The CDR3 DNA reads as TGTGCCAGCTCACCGGCCGAAAATATGAACACTGAAGCTTTCTTT. This codes for CASSPAENMNTEAFF.

There are a few counts of this clonotype. V is TRBV29-1 and J is TRBJ2-5, with a possible D match to TRBD2 (5 bases). The CDR3 runs to 11 residues. Germline CDR1 SQVTM, CDR2 ANQGSEA. CDR3 region: CIFLEGETQYF. The CDR3 coding sequence is TGCATCTTTCTCGAGGGTGAGACCCAGTACTTC.

The chain carries TRBV11-2 and TRBJ2-5, with 7 bases fitting TRBD2. Losses at the gene ends were 6 bases for V and 1 base for J; bases not matched to a gene: 2. This CDR3 contains 13 residues. The germline gives CDR1 SGHAT, CDR2 FQNNGV. CDR3 loop: CASRLAIQETQYF. CDR3 in DNA: TGTGCCAGCAGACTAGCGATCCAAGAGACCCAGTACTTC.

This chain connects TRBV28 to TRBJ2-5; TRBD1 agrees at 9 bases. Trimming took 6 bases from V and 7 from J; bases not matched to a gene: 12. Germline-derived CDR1 and CDR2 are MDHEN and SYDVKM. The CDR3 has 15 amino acids. CDR3 nucleotide sequence: TGTGCCAGCAGCCGATCGCAGGGACAGGGTTGGACCCAGTACTTC. It is translated as CASSRSQGQGWTQYF.

V is TRBV4-3 and J is TRBJ2-1; unclear D gene. The J call may be in error: the DNA end matches TRBJ2-7 better. The CDR3 totals 14 residues. Germline-derived CDR1 and CDR2 are LGHNA and YSLEER. The CDR3 region has the DNA TGCGCCAGCAGCCAATTTAGCCCCCCCAATGAGCAGTACTTC. Translating it yields CASSQFSPPNEQYF.

This clonotype showed up just a few times. The V call is TRBV12-3 or TRBV12-4, the J call TRBJ2-5; no firm D call. With 5 bases removed from V and 0 bases from J, the gap between germline ends came to 19 bases. The CDR3 covers 17 residues. As DNA, the CDR3 is TGTGCCAGCAGTCCTCCGTTGGGGAATCCCCACCAAGAGACCCAGTACTTC. Translation gives CASSPPLGNPHQETQYF.

This clonotype came up a few times. The V gene is TRBV9, the J gene TRBJ2-1; 8 bases fit TRBD1. The CDR3 covers 15 residues. V dropped 0 bases and J dropped 7; count of bases not matched to a gene: 6. Germline CDR1 reads SGDLS; CDR2 reads YYNGEE. The CDR3 protein is CASSVVVQGGNEQFF. DNA for the CDR3: TGTGCCAGCAGCGTAGTCGTACAGGGGGGTAATGAGCAGTTCTTC.

The rearrangement links TRBV20-1 to TRBJ1-1, with D unresolved. The germline V and J ends were trimmed by 4 bases and 6 bases, with 9 bases remaining between them. This CDR3 has 11 residues. Germline V gives CDR1 DFQATT, CDR2 SNEGSKA (reference sequence). The CDR3 DNA reads as TGCAGTGCTATGAGCTGGCCTGAAGCTTTCTTT. It encodes CSAMSWPEAFF.

This chain joins TRBV11-3 and TRBJ2-5, with TRBD1 matching 8 bases. The length of the CDR3 is 17 residues. Germline trimming cut 8 bases from V and 1 base from J; bases unmatched to any gene: 15. CDR1 SGHNT and CDR2 YENEEA come from the germline V gene. Written as DNA, the CDR3 is TGTGCCAGCGGCGGACAGGGCCGCTTCGGTCTCCAAGAGACCCAGTACTTC. Its translation is CASGGQGRFGLQETQYF.

The chain recombines TRBV29-1 with TRBJ2-4; 9 bases are shared with TRBD1. The DNA end is more similar to TRBJ2-7, so the J call may be wrong. This CDR3 contains 14 residues. Germline V lookup: CDR1 SQVTM, CDR2 ANQGSEA. CDR3 nucleotides: TGCAGCGGACGACGGGGACAGGGTAACAACGAGCAGTACTTC. This gives the protein CSGRRGQGNNEQYF.

The rearrangement links TRBV20-1 to TRBJ2-5; 9 bases are a match to TRBD2. CDR3 size: 12 residues. The germline V gene encodes CDR1 DFQATT and CDR2 SNEGSKA (reference sequence). The CDR3 DNA is TGCGGCGGGACTAGCAGCGGTGGGACCCAGTACTTC. Encoded protein: CGGTSSGGTQYF.

The rearrangement links TRBV20-1 to TRBJ1-2, with a possible D match to TRBD1 (6 bases). The V end lost 3 bases, the J end lost 2 bases, and 16 bases lay between the germline ends. The CDR3 covers 15 residues. Germline values: CDR1 DFQATT, CDR2 SNEGSKA (reference sequence). The CDR3 spells CSASVKPGHNYGYTF. The CDR3 DNA reads TGCAGTGCTAGCGTTAAACCGGGACACAACTATGGCTACACCTTC.

This chain's CDR3 is CASSQQSARTGLGTQYF. CDR3 in DNA: TGTGCCAGCAGCCAACAATCGGCACGGACAGGGCTGGGAACCCAGTACTTC. The chain couples TRBV3-1 to TRBJ2-5; 8 positions agree with TRBD1. The CDR3 runs 17 residues. J was trimmed by 8 bases and V by 2 bases; bases with no gene match: 16. The germline V gene encodes CDR1 LGHDT and CDR2 YNNKEL (reference sequence).

The chain carries TRBV5-1 and TRBJ1-2, with a weak D call TRBD1 (5 bases). Germline V gene data show CDR1 as SGHRS and CDR2 as YFSETQ. The CDR3 length is 15 residues. Trimming shortened V by 2 bases and J by 6 bases, and 17 bases separated the two germline ends. As DNA, the CDR3 is TGCGCCAGCAGCTTCGTAGGGAAGAGGGGCCATGGCTACACCTTC. Protein: CASSFVGKRGHGYTF.

At least ten counts were recorded for this clonotype. The chain uses TRBV14 and TRBJ2-5; tentative D call: TRBD2 (5 bases). CDR3 length equals 15 residues. The ends were cut back, 3 bases at V and 2 bases at J, with 13 bases in the middle. Germline lookup yields CDR1 SGHDN and CDR2 FVKESK. The DNA for the CDR3 is TGTGCCAGCAGCCATCTACTAGGTTTACAAGAGACCCAGTACTTC. Residues: CASSHLLGLQETQYF. The full variable domain, rest sourced from reference TRBV14 and TRBJ2-5, is EAGVTQFPSHSVIEKGQTVTLRCDPISGHDNLYWYRRVMGKEIKFLLHFVKESKQDESGMPNNRFLAERTGGTYSTLKVQPAELEDSGVYFCASSHLLGLQETQYFGPGTRLLVL.

This chain's CDR3 is CASSLEGDTYTEAFF. The CDR3, as DNA: TGTGCCAGCAGTTTAGAGGGGGACACGTACACTGAAGCTTTCTTT. The V gene is TRBV27, the J gene TRBJ1-1; possible D gene TRBD1, 6 bases. CDR1 and CDR2 (germline): MNHEY, SMNVEV (reference sequence). V lost 2 bases and J 3 bases, leaving 13 bases between the germline ends. The CDR3 length is 15 residues.

CDR3 region: CASSYGGGGQRYNEQYF. The CDR3 nucleotides read TGTGCCAGCAGCTACGGTGGGGGGGGACAGAGATACAATGAGCAGTACTTC. This chain joins TRBV7-2 and TRBJ2-7, with D perhaps TRBD1 or TRBD2 (7 bases each). Germline V gene lookup returns CDR1 SGHTA and CDR2 FQGNSA. The germline V and J ends were trimmed by 4 bases and 7 bases, with 26 bases remaining between them. This CDR3 region has 17 residues.

As concerns this clonotype: One junction end disagrees with the germline gene, perhaps due to a read error. The V gene is TRBV5-1, the J gene TRBJ2-1, with a possible D match to TRBD1 (5 bases). CDR1 is SGHRS and CDR2 is YFSETQ in the germline V gene. The CDR3 is 16 residues long. CDR3 coding DNA: TGCGCCGGCAGCTTGGCGCGTGTCAGGGCTTTCGATGAGCAGTTCTTC. Translated: CAGSLARVRAFDEQFF.

The chain is built from TRBV6-5 and TRBJ2-1, with D perhaps matching TRBD2 (6 bases). Germline assignment: CDR1 MNHEY and CDR2 SVGAGI. CDR3 length: 11 residues. V lost 6 bases, J lost 13 bases, and 13 bases lay in between. CDR3 amino acids: CASSAGTSQFF. CDR3 DNA: TGTGCCAGCAGCGCCGGGACTTCACAGTTCTTC.

The chain couples TRBV12-3 or TRBV12-4 to TRBJ1-1; D is unclear. Deletions cut 6 bases from V and 5 bases from J, with 13 bases between. The CDR3 contains 13 residues. CDR3: CASSLGSWTEAFF. The CDR3 DNA sequence: TGTGCCAGCAGCCTAGGGTCATGGACTGAAGCTTTCTTT.

As concerns this clonotype: A read error may account for a junction end that differs from germline. J is TRBJ1-1 and V is TRBV9; the D is unclear. CDR3 size: 11 residues. Germline CDR1 is SGDLS and CDR2 is YYNGEE. CDR3 nucleotides: TGTGCCACCGGACCCCACACTAAAGCTTTCTTT. Encoded protein: CATGPHTKAFF.

This clonotype has just one count. The J gene is TRBJ1-1, the V gene TRBV7-2; tentatively, D is TRBD1 (6 bases). The CDR3 spans 12 residues. The V and J ends lost 5 bases and 4 bases respectively, with 8 bases between them. Germline loops: CDR1 SGHTA, CDR2 FQGNSA. For the CDR3, the DNA is TGTGCCAGCAGCCGGACAGTCACTGAAGCTTTCTTT. Translated: CASSRTVTEAFF.

This clonotype was observed many times. The chain employs TRBV12-3 or TRBV12-4 and TRBJ2-5; D gene ambiguous. This CDR3 spans 13 amino acids. V was shortened by 1 base and J by 5 bases, with 8 bases between the two germline ends. Written as DNA, the CDR3 is TGTGCCAGCAGTTTAGGTACTAAGGAGACCCAGTACTTC. Its translation: CASSLGTKETQYF.

The chain carries TRBV5-1 and TRBJ2-3; 9 bases are shared with TRBD2. The CDR3 runs to 16 residues. The germline CDR1 and CDR2 sequences are SGHRS and YFSETQ. V lost 4 bases, J lost 6 bases, and 12 bases stayed unmatched. The CDR3 spells CASSEGGGAGMDTQYF. The CDR3 nucleotides are TGCGCCAGCAGCGAAGGCGGGGGGGCTGGCATGGATACGCAGTATTTT.

V gene TRBV20-1 combines with J gene TRBJ1-4; D ambiguous. There are 11 residues in the CDR3. V gave up 3 bases and J gave up 8 bases, with 7 bases separating them. From germline, CDR1 is DFQATT and CDR2 SNEGSKA (reference sequence). CDR3 nucleotide sequence: TGCAGTGCTAGGCTTGAGGAAAAACTGTTTTTT. Translating gives CSARLEEKLFF.